These 27 T cell receptor beta chains share one sample of origin, sequenced in a study of blood T cell repertoires in COVID-19 (dated by TCRdb to the early 2020s). The method was the immunoSEQ multiplex PCR assay. This is the immuneACCESS table as TCRdb keeps it, with only in-frame sequences that have V and J called. A part of the clones is gone; compared with another copy, unresolved V genes explain less than half, and the rest is unexplained. The sample profile shows about 58,000 clones; approximately 81% of them were found once. The ten largest clones represent roughly 4.7% of the sample. Sequencing used peripheral blood. These receptors all come from a man in his forties with active COVID-19.

This clone showed up just a few times. This rearrangement joins TRBV27 to TRBJ1-6, with 9 bases that match TRBD1. The germline CDR1 and CDR2 sequences are MNHEY and SMNVEV (reference sequence). With 5 bases clipped from V and 9 bases from J, the junction kept 11 bases outside the gene matches. This CDR3 comprises 16 residues. CDR3 region: CASSLYPDRGRSPLHF. Here the CDR3 DNA reads TGTGCCAGCAGTCTCTACCCGGACAGGGGCCGTTCACCCCTCCACTTT.

In this sample, this clone turned up once. V usage is TRBV19 and J usage is TRBJ2-3; 7 bases agree with TRBD2. The CDR3 is 16 amino acids. Trimming took 11 bases from V and 4 from J; bases not matched to a gene: 18. Germline loops: CDR1 LNHDA, CDR2 SQIVND (reference sequence). CDR3 residues: CAGAMGGRLLSDTQYF. DNA of the CDR3: TGTGCCGGGGCCATGGGCGGGAGATTGCTATCAGATACGCAGTATTTT.

CDR3 loop: CASSLAGSGEKLFF. CDR3 in DNA: TGTGCCAGCAGCTTGGCTGGGTCGGGGGAAAAACTGTTTTTT. The chain combines TRBV5-4 with TRBJ1-4; no clear D. CDR1 is SGHNT and CDR2 is YYREEE in the germline V gene (reference sequence). The CDR3 covers 14 residues. Trimming removed 0 bases from V and 8 bases from J, with 11 bases in between.

This chain links TRBV5-1 with TRBJ1-1; D ambiguous. The ends were cut back, 6 bases at V and 4 bases at J, with 16 bases in the middle. The CDR3 runs 14 residues. Germline assignment: CDR1 SGHRS and CDR2 YFSETQ. The CDR3 nucleotides read TGCGCCAGCACCCCGACCATGGGGAGCACTGAAGCTTTCTTT. Translating gives CASTPTMGSTEAFF.

The chain joins TRBV21-1 to TRBJ1-3; the DNA was not used to check the table's D call, TRBD1. TRBV21-1 represents a pseudogene. This CDR3 is 20 amino acids long. CDR3 loop: CASSKVLWDRDYGAGNTIYF. In DNA, the CDR3 is TGTGCCAGCAGCAAAGTTCTCTGGGACAGGGACTACGGAGCGGGAAACACCATATATTTT.

The chain combines TRBV24-1 with TRBJ2-7; TRBD1 matches at 9 bases. CDR3 length: 15 residues. Germline CDR1 KGHDR, CDR2 SFDVKD. After removal of 4 bases from V and 3 bases from J, the junction contained 6 bases not matched to a gene. The CDR3 DNA sequence: TGTGCCACCAGTGAGGCACAGGGGGCTCTCTACGAGCAGTACTTC. It translates to CATSEAQGALYEQYF.

The chain combines TRBV5-4 with TRBJ1-3; TRBD1 agrees at 8 bases. The junction had 14 bases not matched to a gene; V was cut back by 7 bases and J by 8 bases. CDR1 SGHNT and CDR2 YYREEE come from the germline V gene (reference sequence). The length of the CDR3 is 15 residues. The CDR3 DNA is TGTGCCAGCGAAAAACAGGGGGGGAGCGGTGACACCATATATTTT. This translates into CASEKQGGSGDTIYF. Full variable domain (outside the CDR3, taken from reference TRBV5-4 and TRBJ1-3): ETGVTQSPTHLIKTRGQQVTLRCSSQSGHNTVSWYQQALGQGPQFIFQYYREEENGRGNFPPRFSGLQFPNYSSELNVNALELDDSALYLCASEKQGGSGDTIYFGEGSWLTVV.

The V and J genes are TRBV5-1 and TRBJ2-5; 8 nucleotides align to TRBD2. CDR3 length: 14 amino acids. V lost 5 bases to trimming and J lost 5 bases; unmatched junction nucleotides: 8. CDR1 and CDR2 from the germline V gene are SGHRS and YFSETQ. CDR3 protein: CASRQREYVETQYF. In nucleotides, the CDR3 is TGCGCCAGCAGGCAGCGGGAGTACGTTGAGACCCAGTACTTC.

The V call is TRBV4-1, the J call TRBJ2-6; TRBD1 agrees at 7 bases. V gave up 2 bases and J gave up 0 bases; unmatched junction bases: 7. Germline V gene lookup returns CDR1 MGHRA and CDR2 YSYEKL. This CDR3 is built from 18 residues. The CDR3 nucleotides are TGCGCCAGCAGCCAACTCCGGGACAGTACCTCTGGGGCCAACGTCCTGACTTTC. Its protein is CASSQLRDSTSGANVLTF.

DNA of the CDR3: TGTGCCAGCAGCGCCTCGCTAGCGGGAGGGTACGAGCAGTACTTC. It is translated as CASSASLAGGYEQYF. The V and J genes are TRBV9 and TRBJ2-7; 12 bases agree with TRBD2. This CDR3 comprises 15 residues. Germline V gives CDR1 SGDLS, CDR2 YYNGEE. V was pared by 3 bases and J by 4 bases, with 5 bases of the junction left unmatched.

V and J are TRBV10-3 and TRBJ2-1; D possibly corresponds to TRBD2 (5 bases). The V and J ends lost 4 bases and 4 bases respectively, with 14 bases between them. CDR1 is ENHRY, CDR2 SYGVKD, per germline. The CDR3 consists of 15 residues. The CDR3 DNA follows: TGTGCCATCAGTGTCGGGGTCAAGTCTTACAATGAGCAGTTCTTC. Translated: CAISVGVKSYNEQFF.

This chain links TRBV7-3 with TRBJ2-3; 7 positions agree with TRBD2. Germline CDR1 reads SGHTA; CDR2 reads FQGTGA. V dropped 4 bases and J dropped 0; count of bases not matched to a gene: 7. The CDR3 totals 16 residues. The CDR3 bases are TGTGCCAGCAGCTCAAAGCGGGGTCTTAGCACAGATACGCAGTATTTT. This gives the protein CASSSKRGLSTDTQYF.

The J gene is TRBJ2-7, the V gene TRBV5-1, with TRBD2 matching 13 bases. Germline assignment: CDR1 SGHRS and CDR2 YFSETQ. CDR3 size: 15 residues. Unmatched junction bases numbered 12, after V lost 6 bases and J lost 9 bases. In DNA form, the CDR3 reads TGCGCCAGCACCCCATCCGGGACTAGCGGGGATGTGCAGTACTTC. Residues: CASTPSGTSGDVQYF.

This chain uses TRBV10-2 with TRBJ1-5; 9 bases fit TRBD1. Germline CDR1 WSHSY, CDR2 SAAADI. The J segment lost 4 bases and the V segment lost 1 base, leaving 5 bases of the junction unmatched. This CDR3 spans 16 amino acids. CDR3 protein: CASSELQGAGNQPQHF. The CDR3 DNA sequence: TGCGCCAGCAGTGAGTTACAGGGGGCTGGTAATCAGCCCCAGCATTTT.

The chain recombines TRBV27 with TRBJ2-3; the D is unclear. The CDR3 spans 13 residues. Germline V gives CDR1 MNHEY, CDR2 SMNVEV (reference sequence). V was trimmed by 2 bases and J by 4 bases, leaving 7 bases between them. CDR3 nucleotide sequence: TGTGCCAGCAGTTTACTAGGCGCAGATACGCAGTATTTT. As protein: CASSLLGADTQYF.

The rearrangement joins TRBV2 to TRBJ2-4; unclear D gene. Trimming removed 10 bases at V and 0 bases at J, with 13 bases between. The CDR3 totals 14 residues. CDR1 is SNHLY and CDR2 is FYNNEI in the germline V gene. CDR3 region: CATRYPLAKNIQYF. The CDR3 DNA reads as TGTGCCACCCGGTATCCCCTAGCCAAAAACATTCAGTACTTC.

This clone appeared a few times. The CDR3 reads CASSQPRRGNTEAFF. CDR3 nucleotide sequence: TGCGCCAGCAGCCAACCTAGAAGAGGGAACACTGAAGCTTTCTTT. This chain connects TRBV4-1 to TRBJ1-1, with no clear D. Between the trimmed V and J ends, which lost 2 bases and 1 base, there was a span of 11 bases. The V gene's germline CDR1 is MGHRA and CDR2 YSYEKL. The CDR3 is 15 amino acids.

The chain employs TRBV19 and TRBJ1-4; D perhaps matches TRBD1 (6 bases). Trimming shortened V by 9 bases and J by 0 bases, and 14 bases separated the two germline ends. The CDR3 spans 15 residues. Germline CDR1 and CDR2: LNHDA and SQIVND (reference sequence). DNA for the CDR3: TGTGCCAGCGGACAGATAGATGCAACTAATGAAAAACTGTTTTTT. Protein: CASGQIDATNEKLFF.

The rearrangement uses TRBV14 and TRBJ2-3; 9 positions agree with TRBD2. Per germline, CDR1 SGHDN and CDR2 FVKESK. The CDR3 sequence is 17 residues long. The trim removed 2 bases at V and 4 bases at J, leaving 10 bases unmatched. The CDR3 is CASSQLPAGGPSDTQYF. The CDR3 nucleotides read TGTGCCAGCAGCCAACTTCCCGCGGGAGGGCCGTCAGATACGCAGTATTTT.

The chain links TRBV18 to TRBJ1-1; maybe TRBD1 (5 bases). The germline V gene has CDR1 KGHSH and CDR2 LQKENI. Trimming took off 2 bases at V and 4 bases at J, with 14 bases between the two ends. There are 15 residues in the CDR3. For the CDR3, the DNA is TGTGCCAGCTCACCAAGGAGTGACGGGGGCACTGAAGCTTTCTTT. Its translation is CASSPRSDGGTEAFF.

The V gene is TRBV19, the J gene TRBJ1-2; 9 bases are a match to TRBD1. The CDR3 is 15 residues long. V shed 2 bases and J 13 bases; nucleotides not matched to a gene: 14. Germline CDR1 and CDR2: LNHDA and SQIVND (reference sequence). CDR3 nucleotides: TGTGCCAGTAGTATATCGGGAGGGACAGGGTTACGGAGCACCTTC. Translating gives CASSISGGTGLRSTF.

J is TRBJ2-7 and V is TRBV4-1; a weak D match, TRBD2 (6 bases). The V gene's germline CDR1 is MGHRA and CDR2 YSYEKL. This CDR3 has 16 residues. Trimming took off 5 bases at V and 0 bases at J, with 17 bases between the two ends. The CDR3 region is CASSSIWQTSSYEQYF. The CDR3 DNA reads as TGCGCCAGCAGCTCGATTTGGCAGACTAGCTCCTACGAGCAGTACTTC.

The genes are TRBV19 and TRBJ2-4; no reliable D call. The CDR3 extends over 14 amino acids. V was shortened by 2 bases and J by 2 bases, with 7 bases between the two germline ends. Germline assignment: CDR1 LNHDA and CDR2 SQIVND (reference sequence). CDR3 loop: CASSITGSKNIQYF. The DNA of the CDR3 is TGTGCCAGTAGTATAACCGGGTCCAAAAACATTCAGTACTTC.

The J gene is TRBJ1-2, the V gene TRBV7-9; D perhaps matches TRBD1 (6 bases). Germline loops: CDR1 SEHNR, CDR2 FQNEAQ (reference sequence). The length of the CDR3 is 13 residues. The ends were cut back, 1 base at V and 4 bases at J, with 7 bases in the middle. CDR3 protein: CASSLGTAYGYTF. CDR3 nucleotide sequence: TGTGCCAGCAGCTTAGGGACAGCCTATGGCTACACCTTC. The variable domain in full, completed from reference TRBV7-9 and TRBJ1-2, reads DTGVSQNPRHKITKRGQNVTFRCDPISEHNRLYWYRQTLGQGPEFLTYFQNEAQLEKSRLLSDRFSAERPKGSFSTLEIQRTEQGDSAMYLCASSLGTAYGYTFGSGTRLTVV.

The chain uses TRBV28 and TRBJ1-1; 10 bases align to TRBD1. In germline, CDR1 is MDHEN, CDR2 SYDVKM. This CDR3 region has 21 residues. V was clipped by 8 bases and J by 1 base; unmatched bases: 25. For the CDR3, the DNA is TGTGCCAGCTTTCCTTCGACAGGGGGCTGGAGAAAGCCTACCGAGAACACTGAAGCTTTCTTT. Its translation is CASFPSTGGWRKPTENTEAFF. Supplemented by reference TRBV28 and TRBJ1-1, the full variable domain reads DVKVTQSSRYLVKRTGEKVFLECVQDMDHENMFWYRQDPGLGLRLIYFSYDVKMKEKGDIPEGYSVSREKKERFSLILESASTNQTSMYLCASFPSTGGWRKPTENTEAFFGQGTRLTVV.

This clone has only a few counts. The V and J genes are TRBV5-4 and TRBJ2-2; D is perhaps TRBD1 (6 bases). In germline, CDR1 is SGHNT, CDR2 YYREEE (reference sequence). The CDR3 loop spans 14 amino acids. V lost 1 base, J lost 6 bases, and 10 bases lay in between. The CDR3 is CASSLQQGPGELFF. CDR3 in DNA: TGTGCCAGCAGCTTGCAACAGGGTCCCGGGGAGCTGTTTTTT. The whole variable domain, remainder taken from reference TRBV5-4 and TRBJ2-2, is ETGVTQSPTHLIKTRGQQVTLRCSSQSGHNTVSWYQQALGQGPQFIFQYYREEENGRGNFPPRFSGLQFPNYSSELNVNALELDDSALYLCASSLQQGPGELFFGEGSRLTVL.

The genes are TRBV25-1 and TRBJ2-7; D is uncertain. The CDR3 loop spans 13 amino acids. Trimming pared 3 bases from V and 6 bases from J, leaving 12 bases between. Germline CDR1 MGHDK, CDR2 SYGVNS. Here the CDR3 DNA reads TGTGCCAGCAGTGAGTATTTTGGCTCCGAGCAGTACTTC. Protein product: CASSEYFGSEQYF.